This passage covers 8 T cell receptor beta chains from one sample sequenced in a study of control samples from healthy donors and cancer patients. The assay was immunoSEQ multiplex PCR, and TCRdb's table has in-frame clones only and misses some. The data show roughly 130,000 clones, with about 93% seen just once and 2% to 3% held by the top ten. The sample comprised blood. The receptors stem from a man aged 18 to 30 in good health.

V usage is TRBV3-1 (or the pseudogene TRBV3-2) and J usage is TRBJ1-1; TRBD1 agrees at 7 bases. CDR1 and CDR2 from the germline V gene are LGHDT and YNNKEL (reference sequence). This CDR3 spans 13 amino acids. Losses at the gene ends were 0 bases for V and 10 bases for J; bases not matched to a gene: 5. Written as DNA, the CDR3 is TGTGCCAGCAGCCAAGAGGGGAACAGGGGAGCTTTCTTT. Its protein product is CASSQEGNRGAFF.

V usage is TRBV10-2 and J usage is TRBJ2-7, with D perhaps TRBD2 (6 bases). Germline CDR1 WSHSY, CDR2 SAAADI. Deletions cut 4 bases from V and 3 bases from J, with 13 bases between. The CDR3 is made up of 14 amino acids. CDR3 sequence reads: CASSVVGLVYEQYF. The CDR3 DNA reads as TGCGCCAGCAGTGTTGTGGGACTGGTCTACGAGCAGTACTTC.

The genes are TRBV19 and TRBJ2-7; unclear D gene. Deletions cut 2 bases from V and 2 bases from J, with 10 bases between. This CDR3 region has 14 residues. The germline CDR1 and CDR2 sequences are LNHDA and SQIVND (reference sequence). In DNA, the CDR3 is TGTGCCAGTAGTATAAATGGGGTAGCCTACGAGCAGTACTTC. Its protein product is CASSINGVAYEQYF.

This chain uses TRBV7-3 with TRBJ2-1, with 10 bases that match TRBD2. The germline gives CDR1 SGHTA, CDR2 FQGTGA. The trim removed 2 bases at V and 10 bases at J, leaving 11 bases unmatched. The CDR3 has 16 amino acids. The CDR3 nucleotides are TGTGCCAGCAGCTTATCAGCGGGAGGGCACGGGGGGGAGCAGTTCTTC. This gives the protein CASSLSAGGHGGEQFF.

This clone was detected only once. This chain joins TRBV7-9 and TRBJ1-4; D ambiguous. The CDR3 loop spans 15 amino acids. The V end was cut by 2 bases, the J end by 7 bases, with 14 bases between. Germline loops: CDR1 SEHNR, CDR2 FQNEAQ (reference sequence). The CDR3: CASSLWSVQAEKLFF. Written as DNA, the CDR3 is TGTGCCAGCAGCTTATGGTCCGTGCAGGCTGAAAAACTGTTTTTT.

In its sample, this clone was seen a few times. The chain combines TRBV5-6 with TRBJ2-5; 8 bases map to TRBD1. Germline V gene data show CDR1 as SGHDT and CDR2 as YYEEEE. CDR3 length equals 16 residues. The V and J ends lost 1 base and 5 bases, in that order; junction bases with no gene match: 10. CDR3 nucleotide sequence: TGTGCCAGCAGCTTGAGGGGGACAGGCGGACGGGAGACCCAGTACTTC. This encodes CASSLRGTGGRETQYF.

The gene calls are TRBV7-9 and TRBJ2-5; 9 bases are shared with TRBD2. The CDR3 extends over 15 amino acids. V dropped 6 bases and J dropped 5; count of bases not matched to a gene: 10. Germline loops: CDR1 SEHNR, CDR2 FQNEAQ (reference sequence). CDR3 nucleotides: TGTGCCAGCAGTCGTCTAGCGGGACTCGCGGAGACCCAGTACTTC. This codes for CASSRLAGLAETQYF.

This rearrangement joins TRBV6-5 to TRBJ2-7, with a possible D match to TRBD1 (6 bases). The germline CDR1 and CDR2 sequences are MNHEY and SVGAGI. The CDR3 runs to 13 residues. V shed 6 bases and J shed 0 bases, with 9 bases lying between them. The CDR3 region has the DNA TGTGCCAGCAGCCGACAGGCCTCCTACGAGCAGTACGTC. It translates to CASSRQASYEQYV.